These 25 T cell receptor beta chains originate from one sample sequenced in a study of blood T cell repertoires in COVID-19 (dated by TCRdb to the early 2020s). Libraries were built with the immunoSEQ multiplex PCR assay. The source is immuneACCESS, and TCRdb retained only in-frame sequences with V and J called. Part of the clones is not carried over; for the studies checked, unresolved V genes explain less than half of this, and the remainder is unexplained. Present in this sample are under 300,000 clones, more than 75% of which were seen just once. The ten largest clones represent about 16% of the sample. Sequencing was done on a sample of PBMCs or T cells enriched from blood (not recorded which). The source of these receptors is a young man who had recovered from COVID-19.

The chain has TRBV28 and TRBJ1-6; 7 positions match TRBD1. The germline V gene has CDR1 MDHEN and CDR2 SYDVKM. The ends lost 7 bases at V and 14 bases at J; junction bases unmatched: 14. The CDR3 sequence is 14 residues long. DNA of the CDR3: TGTGCCAGCAAGGCGGGGACAGCCTCGTTCTCCCTCCACTTT. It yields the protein CASKAGTASFSLHF.

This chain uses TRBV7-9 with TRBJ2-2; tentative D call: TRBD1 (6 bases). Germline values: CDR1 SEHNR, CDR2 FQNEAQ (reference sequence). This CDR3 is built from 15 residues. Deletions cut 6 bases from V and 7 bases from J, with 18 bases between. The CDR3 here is CASRKTQGPVGELFF. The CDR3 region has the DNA TGTGCCAGCAGGAAAACACAGGGTCCGGTCGGGGAGCTGTTTTTT.

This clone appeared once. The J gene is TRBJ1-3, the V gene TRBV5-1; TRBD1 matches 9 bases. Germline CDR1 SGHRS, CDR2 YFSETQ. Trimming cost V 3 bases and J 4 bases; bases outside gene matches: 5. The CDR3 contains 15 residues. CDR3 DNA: TGCGCCAGCAGCTGGGGACAGGGTGGCGGAAACACCATATATTTT. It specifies CASSWGQGGGNTIYF. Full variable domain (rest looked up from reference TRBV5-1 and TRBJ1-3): KAGVTQTPRYLIKTRGQQVTLSCSPISGHRSVSWYQQTPGQGLQFLFEYFSETQRNKGNFPGRFSGRQFSNSRSEMNVSTLELGDSALYLCASSWGQGGGNTIYFGEGSWLTVV.

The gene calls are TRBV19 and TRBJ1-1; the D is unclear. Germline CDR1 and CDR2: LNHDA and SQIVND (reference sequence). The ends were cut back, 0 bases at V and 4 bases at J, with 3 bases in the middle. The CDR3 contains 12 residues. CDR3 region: CASSIEATEAFF. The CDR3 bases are TGTGCCAGTAGTATAGAGGCCACTGAAGCTTTCTTT.

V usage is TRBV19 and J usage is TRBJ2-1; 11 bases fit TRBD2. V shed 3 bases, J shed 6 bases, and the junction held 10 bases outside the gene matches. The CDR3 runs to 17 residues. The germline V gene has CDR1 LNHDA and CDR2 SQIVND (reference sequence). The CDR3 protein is CASSILSGRAGPNEQFF. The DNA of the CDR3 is TGTGCCAGTAGTATTCTTAGCGGGAGGGCCGGTCCCAATGAGCAGTTCTTC.

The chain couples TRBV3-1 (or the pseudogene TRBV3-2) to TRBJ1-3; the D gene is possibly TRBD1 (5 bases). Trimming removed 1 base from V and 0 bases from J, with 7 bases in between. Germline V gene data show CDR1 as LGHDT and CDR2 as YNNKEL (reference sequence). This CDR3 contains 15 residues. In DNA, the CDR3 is TGTGCCAGCAGCCAAGGTACAGGCTCTGGAAACACCATATATTTT. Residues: CASSQGTGSGNTIYF.

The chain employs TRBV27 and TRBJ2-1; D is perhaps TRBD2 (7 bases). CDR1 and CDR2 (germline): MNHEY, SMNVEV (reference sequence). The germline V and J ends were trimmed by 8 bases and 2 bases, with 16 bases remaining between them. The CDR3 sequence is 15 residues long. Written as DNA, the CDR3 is TGTGCCAGCTCCAGCGGGACACCGGCCTACAATGAGCAGTTCTTC. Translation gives CASSSGTPAYNEQFF.

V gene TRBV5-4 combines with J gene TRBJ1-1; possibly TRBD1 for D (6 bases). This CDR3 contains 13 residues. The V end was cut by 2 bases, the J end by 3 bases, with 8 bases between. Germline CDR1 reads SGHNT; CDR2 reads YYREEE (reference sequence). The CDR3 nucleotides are TGTGCCAGCAGCTTAGCAGGGGACACTGAAGCTTTCTTT. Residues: CASSLAGDTEAFF.

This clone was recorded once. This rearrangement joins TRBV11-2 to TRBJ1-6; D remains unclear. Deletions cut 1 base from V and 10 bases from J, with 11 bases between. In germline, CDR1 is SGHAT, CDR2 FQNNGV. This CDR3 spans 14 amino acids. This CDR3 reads CASSLGTQSSPLHF. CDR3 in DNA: TGTGCCAGCAGCTTAGGAACACAATCCTCACCCCTCCACTTT.

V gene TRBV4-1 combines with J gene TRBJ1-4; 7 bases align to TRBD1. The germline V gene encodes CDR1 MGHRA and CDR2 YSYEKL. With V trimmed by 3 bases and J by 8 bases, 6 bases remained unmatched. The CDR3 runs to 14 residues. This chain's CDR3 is CASSQRQGWEKLFF. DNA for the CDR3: TGCGCCAGCAGCCAGAGACAGGGATGGGAAAAACTGTTTTTT.

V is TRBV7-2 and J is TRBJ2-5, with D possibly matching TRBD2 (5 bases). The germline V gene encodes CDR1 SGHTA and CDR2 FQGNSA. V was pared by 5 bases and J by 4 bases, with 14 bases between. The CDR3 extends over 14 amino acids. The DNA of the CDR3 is TGTGCCAGCAGCGCACAGAGTGGAGGAGAGACCCAGTACTTC. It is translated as CASSAQSGGETQYF.

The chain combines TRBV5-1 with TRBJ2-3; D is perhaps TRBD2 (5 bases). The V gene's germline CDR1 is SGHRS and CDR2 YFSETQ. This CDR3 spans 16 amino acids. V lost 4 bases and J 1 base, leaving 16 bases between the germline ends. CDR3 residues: CASSPRVEAGTDTQYF. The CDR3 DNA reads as TGCGCCAGCAGCCCGAGGGTTGAGGCAGGCACAGATACGCAGTATTTT.

The DNA of the CDR3 is TGCAGCGCCTGGACAGGGGGCACAGATACGCAGTATTTT. Translation: CSAWTGGTDTQYF. V is TRBV29-1 and J is TRBJ2-3; 9 bases line up with TRBD1. Losses at the gene ends were 7 bases for V and 1 base for J; bases not matched to a gene: 3. Germline V gene lookup returns CDR1 SQVTM and CDR2 ANQGSEA. This CDR3 has 13 amino acids.

The CDR3, as DNA: TGTGCCAGCAGTGGACAGGGGAGCAATCAGCCCCAGCATTTT. Its translation is CASSGQGSNQPQHF. The V and J genes are TRBV2 and TRBJ1-5, with 8 bases that match TRBD1. V lost 4 bases and J lost 1; bases outside the gene matches: 0. Germline V CDR1 and CDR2: SNHLY, FYNNEI. The CDR3 spans 14 residues. Drawing the rest from reference TRBV2 and TRBJ1-5, the complete variable domain is EPEVTQTPSHQVTQMGQEVILRCVPISNHLYFYWYRQILGQKVEFLVSFYNNEISEKSEIFDDQFSVERPDGSNFTLKIRSTKLEDSAMYFCASSGQGSNQPQHFGDGTRLSIL.

CDR3 nucleotide sequence: TGTGCCAGTAGTACGCGAACCCCGGACAGGGCTAGGTCACCCCTCCACTTT. Protein product: CASSTRTPDRARSPLHF. The chain combines TRBV19 with TRBJ1-6; TRBD1 agrees at 8 bases. CDR1 and CDR2 from the germline V gene are LNHDA and SQIVND (reference sequence). There are 17 residues in the CDR3. The ends lost 4 bases at V and 10 bases at J; junction bases unmatched: 15. Using reference TRBV19 and TRBJ1-6 for the parts outside the CDR3, the full variable domain is DGGITQSPKYLFRKEGQNVTLSCEQNLNHDAMYWYRQDPGQGLRLIYYSQIVNDFQKGDIAEGYSVSREKKESFPLTVTSAQKNPTAFYLCASSTRTPDRARSPLHFGNGTRLTVT.

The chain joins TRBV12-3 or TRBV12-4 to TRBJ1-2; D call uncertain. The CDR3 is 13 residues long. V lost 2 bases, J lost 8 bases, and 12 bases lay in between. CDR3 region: CASSLTAGRGYTF. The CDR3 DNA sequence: TGTGCCAGCAGTTTAACGGCGGGCAGGGGCTACACCTTC.

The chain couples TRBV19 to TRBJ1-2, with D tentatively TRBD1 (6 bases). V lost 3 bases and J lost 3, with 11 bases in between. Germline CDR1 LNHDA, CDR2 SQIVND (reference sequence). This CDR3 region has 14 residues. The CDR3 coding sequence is TGTGCCAGTAGTATCAGGGAGGGGGACTATGGCTACACCTTC. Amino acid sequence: CASSIREGDYGYTF.

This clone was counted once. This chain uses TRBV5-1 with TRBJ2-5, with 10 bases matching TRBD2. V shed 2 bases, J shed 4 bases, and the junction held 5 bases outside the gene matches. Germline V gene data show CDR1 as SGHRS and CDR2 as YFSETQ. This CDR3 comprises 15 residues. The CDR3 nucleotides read TGCGCCAGCAGCTTCAGCGGGAGGGCCCTAGAGACCCAGTACTTC. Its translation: CASSFSGRALETQYF.

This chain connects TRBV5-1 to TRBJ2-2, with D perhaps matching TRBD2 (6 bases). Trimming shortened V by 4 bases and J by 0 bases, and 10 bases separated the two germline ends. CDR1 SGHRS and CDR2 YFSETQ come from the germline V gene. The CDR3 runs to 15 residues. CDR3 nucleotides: TGCGCCAGCAGCCGGGACTTCGCGAACACCGGGGAGCTGTTTTTT. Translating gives CASSRDFANTGELFF.

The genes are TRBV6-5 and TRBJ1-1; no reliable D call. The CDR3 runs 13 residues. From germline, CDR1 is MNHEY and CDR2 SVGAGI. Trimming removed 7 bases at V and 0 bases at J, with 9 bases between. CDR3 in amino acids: CASKGRMNTEAFF. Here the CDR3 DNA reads TGTGCCAGCAAAGGCAGGATGAACACTGAAGCTTTCTTT.

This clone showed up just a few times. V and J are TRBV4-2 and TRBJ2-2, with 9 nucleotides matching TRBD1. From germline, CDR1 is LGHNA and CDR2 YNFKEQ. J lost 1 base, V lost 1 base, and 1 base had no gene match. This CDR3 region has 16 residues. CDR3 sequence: CASSQGGQGNTGELFF. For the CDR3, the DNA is TGTGCCAGCAGCCAAGGGGGACAGGGGAACACCGGGGAGCTGTTTTTT.

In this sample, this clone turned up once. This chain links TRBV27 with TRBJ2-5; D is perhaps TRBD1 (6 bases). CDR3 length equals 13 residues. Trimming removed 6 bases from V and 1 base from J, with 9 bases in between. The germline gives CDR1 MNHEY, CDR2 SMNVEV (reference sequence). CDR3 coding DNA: TGTGCCAGCAGGAAGGGGGTCCAAGAGACCCAGTACTTC. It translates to CASRKGVQETQYF.

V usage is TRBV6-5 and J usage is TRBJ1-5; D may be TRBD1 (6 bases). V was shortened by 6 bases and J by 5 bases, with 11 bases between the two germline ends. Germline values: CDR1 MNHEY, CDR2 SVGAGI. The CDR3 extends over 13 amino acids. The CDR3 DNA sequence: TGTGCCAGCAGACAGGGAAGGGATCAGCCCCAGCATTTT. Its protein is CASRQGRDQPQHF.

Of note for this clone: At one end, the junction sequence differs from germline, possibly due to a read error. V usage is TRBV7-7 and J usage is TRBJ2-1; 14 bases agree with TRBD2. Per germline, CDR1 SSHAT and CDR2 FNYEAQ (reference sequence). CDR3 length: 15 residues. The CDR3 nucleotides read TGTGCTAGCAGTCCGGGACTAGCGGGAGTAAATGAGCAGTTCTTC. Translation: CASSPGLAGVNEQFF. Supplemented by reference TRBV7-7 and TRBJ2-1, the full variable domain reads GAGVSQSPRYKVTKRGQDVTLRCDPISSHATLYWYQQALGQGPEFLTYFNYEAQPDKSGLPSDRFSAERPEGSISTLTIQRTEQRDSAMYRCASSPGLAGVNEQFFGPGTRLTVL.

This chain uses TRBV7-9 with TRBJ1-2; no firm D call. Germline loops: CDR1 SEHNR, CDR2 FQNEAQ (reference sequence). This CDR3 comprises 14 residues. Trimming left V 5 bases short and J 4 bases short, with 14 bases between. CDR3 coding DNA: TGTGCCAGCAGCCCTGACGGCAGGCCCTATGGCTACACCTTC. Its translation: CASSPDGRPYGYTF.